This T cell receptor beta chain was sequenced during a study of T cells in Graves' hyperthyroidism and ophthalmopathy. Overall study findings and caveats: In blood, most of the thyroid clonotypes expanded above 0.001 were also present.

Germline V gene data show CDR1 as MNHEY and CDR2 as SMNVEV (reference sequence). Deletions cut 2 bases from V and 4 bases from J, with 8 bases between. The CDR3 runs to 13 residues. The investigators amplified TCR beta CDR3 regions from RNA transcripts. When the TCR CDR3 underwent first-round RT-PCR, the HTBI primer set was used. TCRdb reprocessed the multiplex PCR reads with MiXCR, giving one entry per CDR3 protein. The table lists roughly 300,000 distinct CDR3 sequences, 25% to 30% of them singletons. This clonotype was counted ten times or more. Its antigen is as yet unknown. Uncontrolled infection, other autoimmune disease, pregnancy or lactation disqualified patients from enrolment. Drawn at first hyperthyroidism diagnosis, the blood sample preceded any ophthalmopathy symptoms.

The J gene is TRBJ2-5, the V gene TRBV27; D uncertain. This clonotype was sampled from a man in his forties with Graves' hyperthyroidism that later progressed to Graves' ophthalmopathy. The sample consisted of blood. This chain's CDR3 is CASSLLGGETQYF. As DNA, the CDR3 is TGTGCCAGCAGTTTACTGGGTGGAGAGACCCAGTACTTC.